This entry lists 12 T cell receptor beta chains sequenced from one sample in a study of blood T cell repertoires in COVID-19. Clones were read by immunoSEQ multiplex PCR, and TCRdb kept only the in-frame ones, dropping some. This sample has about 95,000 clones, with around nine tenths found just once. The sample comprised peripheral blood. The receptor source for this set is a woman aged 65 to 85 with acute or convalescent COVID-19.

This chain links TRBV10-1 with TRBJ2-1; possible D gene TRBD1, 5 bases. The V end lost 6 bases, the J end lost 13 bases, and 16 bases lay between the germline ends. This CDR3 spans 12 amino acids. CDR1 and CDR2 from the germline V gene are WNHNN and SYGVQD (reference sequence). The CDR3 DNA is TGCGCCAGCAGCCCAAATCAGGGAAGCCAGTTCTTC. Its translation is CASSPNQGSQFF.

This chain uses TRBV30 with TRBJ1-1, with D tentatively TRBD1 (5 bases). The CDR3 contains 13 residues. Germline CDR1 and CDR2: GTSNPN and SVGIG (reference sequence). CDR3 bases: TGTGCTTGTGGACGGCAGGGAAGGACTGAAGCTTTCTTT. Translating it yields CACGRQGRTEAFF.

V is TRBV4-1 and J is TRBJ1-2; D is perhaps TRBD1 (6 bases). Trimming left V 3 bases short and J 9 bases short, with 23 bases between. This CDR3 is built from 16 residues. Germline V gene sequence: CDR1 MGHRA, CDR2 YSYEKL. The DNA for the CDR3 is TGCGCCAGCAGCCAGGTGAACCCGGGGGGCCGTTTTAGCTACACCTTC. Its protein product is CASSQVNPGGRFSYTF.

CDR3 residues: CATSGWTEQEGNTEAFF. As DNA, the CDR3 is TGTGCCACCAGTGGCTGGACGGAACAGGAGGGGAACACTGAAGCTTTCTTT. The chain employs TRBV24-1 and TRBJ1-1; TRBD1 is a possible D gene (5 bases). CDR1 and CDR2 (germline): KGHDR, SFDVKD. Trimming left V 5 bases short and J 1 base short, with 19 bases between. The CDR3 consists of 17 residues.

The CDR3 region is CASSFSGRRSFGTDTQYF. CDR3 DNA: TGTGCCAGCAGTTTTAGCGGGAGAAGGTCCTTTGGCACAGATACGCAGTATTTT. The V and J genes are TRBV11-2 and TRBJ2-3; 9 nucleotides align to TRBD2. Germline-derived CDR1 and CDR2 are SGHAT and FQNNGV. With 6 bases clipped from V and 1 base from J, the junction kept 14 bases outside the gene matches. This CDR3 contains 18 residues.

The count of this clone is one. The genes are TRBV9 and TRBJ2-2; weak D call: TRBD2 (5 bases). The germline CDR1 and CDR2 sequences are SGDLS and YYNGEE. V gave up 3 bases and J gave up 4 bases, with 10 bases separating them. The CDR3 contains 14 residues. CDR3 amino acids: CASSGRDFTGELFF. In DNA, the CDR3 is TGTGCCAGCAGCGGCCGGGATTTCACCGGGGAGCTGTTTTTT. Complete variable domain (other parts from reference TRBV9 and TRBJ2-2): DSGVTQTPKHLITATGQRVTLRCSPRSGDLSVYWYQQSLDQGLQFLIQYYNGEERAKGNILERFSAQQFPDLHSELNLSSLELGDSALYFCASSGRDFTGELFFGEGSRLTVL.

V and J are TRBV19 and TRBJ1-2; D is undetermined. Germline lookup yields CDR1 LNHDA and CDR2 SQIVND (reference sequence). CDR3 size: 12 residues. The V end was cut by 4 bases, the J end by 7 bases, with 10 bases between. The CDR3 sequence: CASSRRERGYTF. The CDR3 DNA reads as TGTGCCAGTAGTAGGAGGGAACGTGGCTACACCTTC.

The rearrangement links TRBV7-2 to TRBJ2-1, with TRBD2 matching 8 bases. From germline, CDR1 is SGHTA and CDR2 FQGNSA. The CDR3 has 15 amino acids. The V segment lost 1 base and the J segment 10 bases; nucleotides outside the gene matches: 9. The CDR3 DNA reads as TGTGCCAGCAGCTTAGAGTCGGCGGGGGGAAGGGAGCAGTTCTTC. It specifies CASSLESAGGREQFF.

This chain uses TRBV7-8 with TRBJ2-7; D gene ambiguous. The V gene lost 1 base and the J gene lost 2 bases, with 6 bases spanning the gap. Germline loops: CDR1 SGHVS, CDR2 FQNEAQ. The CDR3 runs 13 residues. CDR3: CASSLVGPYEQYF. Here the CDR3 DNA reads TGTGCCAGCAGCTTAGTCGGTCCCTACGAGCAGTACTTC.

The chain is built from TRBV6-5 and TRBJ1-4; D unresolved. Germline-derived CDR1 and CDR2 are MNHEY and SVGAGI. CDR3 length: 15 residues. The V end lost 0 bases, the J end lost 4 bases, and 9 bases lay between the germline ends. The CDR3 sequence is CASSYSRHNNEKLFF. In DNA form, the CDR3 reads TGTGCCAGCAGTTACTCACGACATAATAATGAAAAACTGTTTTTT.

The chain recombines TRBV5-4 with TRBJ1-2, with 7 bases identical to TRBD1. V lost 5 bases to trimming and J lost 8 bases; unmatched junction nucleotides: 15. Germline loops: CDR1 SGHNT, CDR2 YYREEE (reference sequence). The CDR3 loop spans 15 amino acids. CDR3 loop: CASRQNPDRERGYTF. The CDR3 DNA reads TGTGCCAGCAGACAGAATCCCGACAGGGAGAGGGGCTACACCTTC.

CDR3 in amino acids: CSVETYRGQGAFF. Here the CDR3 DNA reads TGCAGCGTTGAGACATACAGGGGGCAAGGAGCTTTCTTT. V is TRBV29-1 and J is TRBJ1-1; 9 bases map to TRBD1. V gave up 3 bases and J gave up 10 bases; unmatched junction bases: 9. CDR3 length equals 13 residues. Looked up from germline, CDR1 is SQVTM and CDR2 is ANQGSEA.